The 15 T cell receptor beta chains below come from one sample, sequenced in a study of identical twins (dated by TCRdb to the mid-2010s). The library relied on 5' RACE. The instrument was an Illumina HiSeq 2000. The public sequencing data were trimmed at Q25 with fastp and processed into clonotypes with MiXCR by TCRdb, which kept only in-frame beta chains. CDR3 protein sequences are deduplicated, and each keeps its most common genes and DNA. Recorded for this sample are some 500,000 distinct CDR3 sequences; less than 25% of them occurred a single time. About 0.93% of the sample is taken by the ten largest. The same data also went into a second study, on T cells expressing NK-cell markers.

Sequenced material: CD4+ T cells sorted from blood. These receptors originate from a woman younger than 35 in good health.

The CDR3 bases are TGCGCCAGCAGTCCTCGACTAGCGAGAAACACCGGGGAGCTGTTTTTT. This codes for CASSPRLARNTGELFF. V and J are TRBV5-1 and TRBJ2-2; TRBD2 agrees at 8 bases. This CDR3 is 16 amino acids long. V dropped 5 bases and J dropped 2; count of bases not matched to a gene: 8. CDR1 and CDR2 (germline): SGHRS, YFSETQ.

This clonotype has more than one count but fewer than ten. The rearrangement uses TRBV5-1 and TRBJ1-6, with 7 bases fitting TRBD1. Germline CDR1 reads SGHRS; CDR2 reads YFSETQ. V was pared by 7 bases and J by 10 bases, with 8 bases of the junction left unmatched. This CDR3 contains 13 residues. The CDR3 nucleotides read TGCGCCAGCTCCGGGACAGTTGAATCACCCCTCCACTTT. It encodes CASSGTVESPLHF.

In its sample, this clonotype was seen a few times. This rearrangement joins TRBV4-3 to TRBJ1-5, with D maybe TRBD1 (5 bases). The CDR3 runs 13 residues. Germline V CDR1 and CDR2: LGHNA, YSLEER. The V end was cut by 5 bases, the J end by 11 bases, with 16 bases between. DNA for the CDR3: TGCGCCAGCAGCTCCTCCCTTTGGGGGGCCCAGCATTTT. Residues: CASSSSLWGAQHF.

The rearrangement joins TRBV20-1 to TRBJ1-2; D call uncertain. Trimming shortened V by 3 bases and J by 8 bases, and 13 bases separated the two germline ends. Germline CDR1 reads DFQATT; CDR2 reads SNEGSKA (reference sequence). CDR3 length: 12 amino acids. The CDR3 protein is CSAREDPEGYTF. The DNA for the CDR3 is TGCAGTGCTAGGGAGGATCCAGAGGGCTACACCTTC.

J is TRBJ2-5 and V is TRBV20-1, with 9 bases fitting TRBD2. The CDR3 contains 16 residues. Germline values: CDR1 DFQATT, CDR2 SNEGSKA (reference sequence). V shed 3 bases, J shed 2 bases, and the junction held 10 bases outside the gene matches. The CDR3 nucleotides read TGCAGTGCTAGTCCGATAGCGGGGGACCGACAAGAGACCCAGTACTTC. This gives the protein CSASPIAGDRQETQYF.

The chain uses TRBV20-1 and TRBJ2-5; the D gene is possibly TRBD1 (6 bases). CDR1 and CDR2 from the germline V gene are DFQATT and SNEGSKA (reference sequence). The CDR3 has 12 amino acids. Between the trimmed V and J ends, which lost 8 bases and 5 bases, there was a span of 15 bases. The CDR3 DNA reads TGCAGTTTTACTACAGGGCGGGAGACCCAGTACTTC. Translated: CSFTTGRETQYF.

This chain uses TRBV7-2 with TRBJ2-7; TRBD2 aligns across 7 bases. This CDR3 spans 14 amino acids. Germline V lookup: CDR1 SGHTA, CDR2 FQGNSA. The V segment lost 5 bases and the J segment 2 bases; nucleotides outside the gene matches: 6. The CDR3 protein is CASSGRSGAYEQYF. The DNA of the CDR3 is TGTGCCAGCAGCGGAAGGAGCGGGGCCTACGAGCAGTACTTC.

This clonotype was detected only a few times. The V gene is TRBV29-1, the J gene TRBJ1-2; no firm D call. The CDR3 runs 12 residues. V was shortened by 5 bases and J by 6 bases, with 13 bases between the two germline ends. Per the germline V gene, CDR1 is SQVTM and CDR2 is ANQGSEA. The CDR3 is CSVFSVLNGYTF. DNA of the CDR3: TGCAGCGTTTTCTCCGTTCTAAATGGCTACACCTTC.

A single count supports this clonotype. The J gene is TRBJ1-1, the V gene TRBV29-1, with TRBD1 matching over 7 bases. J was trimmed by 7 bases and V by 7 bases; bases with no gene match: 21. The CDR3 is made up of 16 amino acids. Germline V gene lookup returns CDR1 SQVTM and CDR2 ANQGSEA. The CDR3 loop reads CSASQNRGGWGNEAFF. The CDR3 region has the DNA TGCAGCGCTTCACAGAACAGGGGAGGATGGGGGAATGAAGCTTTCTTT.

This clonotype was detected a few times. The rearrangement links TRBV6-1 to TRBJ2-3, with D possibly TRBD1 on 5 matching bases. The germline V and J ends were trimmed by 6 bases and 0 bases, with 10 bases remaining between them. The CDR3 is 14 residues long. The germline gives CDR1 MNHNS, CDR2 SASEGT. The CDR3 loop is CASSRTTSTDTQYF. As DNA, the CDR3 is TGTGCCAGCAGCCGGACAACCAGCACAGATACGCAGTATTTT.

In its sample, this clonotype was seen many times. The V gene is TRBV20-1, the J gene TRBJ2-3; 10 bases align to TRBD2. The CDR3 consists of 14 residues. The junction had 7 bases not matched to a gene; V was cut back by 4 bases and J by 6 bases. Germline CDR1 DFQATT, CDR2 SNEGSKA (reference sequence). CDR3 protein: CSANGLAATDTQYF. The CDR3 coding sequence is TGCAGTGCTAACGGACTAGCGGCCACGGATACGCAGTATTTT.

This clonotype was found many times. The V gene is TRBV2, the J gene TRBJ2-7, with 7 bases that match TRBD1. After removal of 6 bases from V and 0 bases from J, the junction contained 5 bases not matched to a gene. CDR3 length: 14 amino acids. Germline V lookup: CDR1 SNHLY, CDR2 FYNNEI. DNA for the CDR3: TGTGCCAGCAGGAGGACAGGACTCTCCTACGAGCAGTACTTC. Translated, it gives CASRRTGLSYEQYF.

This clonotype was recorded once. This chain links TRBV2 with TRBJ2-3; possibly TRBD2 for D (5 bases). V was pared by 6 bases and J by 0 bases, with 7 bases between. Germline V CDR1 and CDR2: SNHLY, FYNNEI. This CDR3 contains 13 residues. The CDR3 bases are TGTGCCAGCAGGGAGGATAGCACAGATACGCAGTATTTT. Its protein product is CASREDSTDTQYF.

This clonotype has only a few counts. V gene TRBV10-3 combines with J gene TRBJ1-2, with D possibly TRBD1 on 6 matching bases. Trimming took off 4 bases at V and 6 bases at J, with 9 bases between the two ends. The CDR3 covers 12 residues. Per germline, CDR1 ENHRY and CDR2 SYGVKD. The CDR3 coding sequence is TGTGCCATCAGTGGGAACAGGGATGGCTACACCTTC. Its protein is CAISGNRDGYTF.

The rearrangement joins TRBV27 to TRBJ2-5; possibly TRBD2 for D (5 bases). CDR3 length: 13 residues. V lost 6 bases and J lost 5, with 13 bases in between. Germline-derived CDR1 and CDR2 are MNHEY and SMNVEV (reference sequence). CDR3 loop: CASSISDAETQYF. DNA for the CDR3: TGTGCCAGCAGCATTAGCGACGCGGAGACCCAGTACTTC.